This T cell receptor (beta chain) was observed in a study of spatial heterogeneity in lung cancer. TCRdb re-called the 5' RACE reads with MiXCR, one entry per CDR3 protein. The profile shows under 15,000 distinct CDR3 sequences, about 14% of them singletons. This clonotype was found many times. Trimming pared 1 base from V and 0 bases from J, leaving 12 bases between. CDR3 length equals 16 residues. Germline V gene data show CDR1 as SGHVS and CDR2 as FQNEAQ. Time point defined: sample taken at primary tumor resection. The study sequenced unsorted whole RNA from tumor, nontumor lung or frozen PBMC. The sequencing used PBMCs, collected at surgery. The chain combines TRBV7-8 with TRBJ1-1, with D possibly being TRBD1 (6 bases). This clonotype was obtained from a male donor with early-stage non-small cell lung cancer. The CDR3, as DNA: TGTGCCAGCAGCTTAGGAAGTTGGGACATGAACACTGAAGCTTTCTTT. Its protein product is CASSLGSWDMNTEAFF.